This is a list of T cell receptor beta chains from one sample in a study of cytomegalovirus exposure and HLA in healthy donors. Sequencing was performed with immunoSEQ multiplex PCR; in TCRdb, only in-frame clones are kept and a portion is missing. The sample holds under 150,000 clones; about 78% are singletons and the top ten take about 2.8%. The source material was PBMCs. The source is a male donor in good health and CMV-seronegative. Both conserved end residues are part of each CDR3. A D gene is named only where the DNA matches it firmly. For some rows the clone size is stated as once, few or many, or as a class when expanded; others skip it.

CDR3nt: TGTGCCAGCATGGACAGGGGGCTCCACGGCTACACCTTC
CDR3aa: CASMDRGLHGYTF
abundance: .
j_gene: TRBJ1-2
v_gene: TRBV27
d_gene: TRBD1

CDR3nt: TGTGCCAGCAGCCTGAGCGGGAATTACAATGAGCAGTTCTTC
CDR3aa: CASSLSGNYNEQFF
abundance: .
j_gene: TRBJ2-1
v_gene: TRBV27
d_gene: TRBD2

CDR3nt: TGCGCCAGCAGCCCGAACGAGGCTAGTGGCACAGATACGCAGTATTTT
CDR3aa: CASSPNEASGTDTQYF
abundance: .
j_gene: TRBJ2-3
v_gene: TRBV5-1
d_gene: .

CDR3nt: TGTGCCAGCCGCTTGGACGGACTAGCGGCAACGGTCGGGGAGCTGTTTTTT
CDR3aa: CASRLDGLAATVGELFF
abundance: .
j_gene: TRBJ2-2
v_gene: TRBV5-4
d_gene: TRBD2

CDR3nt: TGCGCCAGCAGCCCTCCAACTAGCGGGGCTGAGACCCAGTACTTC
CDR3aa: CASSPPTSGAETQYF
abundance: few
j_gene: TRBJ2-5
v_gene: TRBV5-1
d_gene: TRBD2

CDR3nt: TGTGCCAGCAGCCCGGGGGGCCAGAGTGAAAAACTGTTTTTT
CDR3aa: CASSPGGQSEKLFF
abundance: .
j_gene: TRBJ1-4
v_gene: TRBV11-3
d_gene: .

CDR3nt: TGTGCCAGCAGCCCGGGGCGCCTAGCGGGAGAAGAGACCCAGTACTTC
CDR3aa: CASSPGRLAGEETQYF
abundance: once
j_gene: TRBJ2-5
v_gene: TRBV7-9
d_gene: TRBD2

CDR3nt: TGTGCCAGCTCACCCGGGGTGGATCAGCCCCAGCATTTT
CDR3aa: CASSPGVDQPQHF
abundance: .
j_gene: TRBJ1-5
v_gene: TRBV18
d_gene: .

CDR3nt: TGTGCCAGTAGTACCAGATCAACCCCAGGAGGCGTTAGCAATCAGCCCCAGCATTTT
CDR3aa: CASSTRSTPGGVSNQPQHF
abundance: .
j_gene: TRBJ1-5
v_gene: TRBV19
d_gene: .

CDR3nt: TGTGCCAGCAGTGTTTTGGGCCAGGGGAGTTTTGGGAATCAGCCCCAGCATTTT
CDR3aa: CASSVLGQGSFGNQPQHF
abundance: .
j_gene: TRBJ1-5
v_gene: TRBV27
d_gene: .

CDR3nt: TGTGCCAGCAGTGGAGATCCGGGACAGGGAATTTACAATGAGCAGTTCTTC
CDR3aa: CASSGDPGQGIYNEQFF
abundance: .
j_gene: TRBJ2-1
v_gene: TRBV25-1
d_gene: TRBD1

CDR3nt: TGCGCCAGCAGCCTCTTTACGCCGACAGGGCGATTGGGGAACACTGAAGCTTTCTTT
CDR3aa: CASSLFTPTGRLGNTEAFF
abundance: .
j_gene: TRBJ1-1
v_gene: TRBV5-1
d_gene: TRBD1

CDR3nt: TGTGCTAGTGCCCCATATGGGGGGGGTGAAGCTTTCTTT
CDR3aa: CASAPYGGGEAFF
abundance: .
j_gene: TRBJ1-1
v_gene: TRBV12-5
d_gene: .

CDR3nt: TGTGCCATCAGTGAGTCACTAGCGGGAGCCTACGAGCAGTACTTC
CDR3aa: CAISESLAGAYEQYF
abundance: .
j_gene: TRBJ2-7
v_gene: TRBV10-3
d_gene: TRBD2

CDR3nt: TGTGCCTGGAGTATAACACAGGGGGCCTATGGCTACACCTTC
CDR3aa: CAWSITQGAYGYTF
abundance: .
j_gene: TRBJ1-2
v_gene: TRBV30
d_gene: TRBD1

CDR3nt: TGTGCCAGCACCCCCTCTCGAGGGAGGAACACTGAAGCTTTCTTT
CDR3aa: CASTPSRGRNTEAFF
abundance: .
j_gene: TRBJ1-1
v_gene: TRBV27
d_gene: .

CDR3nt: TGTGCCAGCAGCTTAGGAGCCGGGGAGCTGTTTTTT
CDR3aa: CASSLGAGELFF
abundance: .
j_gene: TRBJ2-2
v_gene: TRBV7-9
d_gene: .